Shown below are 12 T cell receptor beta chains from a single sample sequenced in a study of beta chain features in type 1 diabetes. Isolated RNA was reverse transcribed in full, so expressed TCRB transcripts were sequenced. Assay used: immunoSEQ multiplex PCR; TCRdb lists only in-frame clones, some missing. The sample lists 300,000 to 400,000 clones, roughly 12% seen once, with more than 0.015% in the top ten. The source material was naive CD4+ T cells from blood. These receptors came from a man aged 18 to 29 in good health.

This clone has just a few counts. The chain has TRBV29-1 and TRBJ2-3; D not certain. Germline-derived CDR1 and CDR2 are SQVTM and ANQGSEA. CDR3 size: 13 residues. V was shortened by 3 bases and J by 6 bases, with 13 bases between the two germline ends. The CDR3 DNA is TGCAGCGTTGAGGTAGGAGCTACGGATACGCAGTATTTT. It is translated as CSVEVGATDTQYF.

This clone was recorded a few times. The V call is TRBV7-3, the J call TRBJ2-5, with 11 bases aligning to TRBD2. Germline loops: CDR1 SGHTA, CDR2 FQGTGA. This CDR3 is 18 amino acids long. After removal of 3 bases from V and 2 bases from J, the junction contained 11 bases not matched to a gene. The CDR3 reads CASSLGKLSGRDQETQYF. For the CDR3, the DNA is TGTGCCAGCAGCTTGGGTAAACTTAGCGGGAGGGATCAAGAGACCCAGTACTTC.

In its sample, this clone was seen a few times. V and J are TRBV7-3 and TRBJ2-1, with 7 bases matching TRBD1. Trimming removed 5 bases from V and 8 bases from J; junction bases left unmatched: 6. From germline, CDR1 is SGHTA and CDR2 FQGTGA. This CDR3 spans 13 amino acids. The chain's CDR3 is CASSVSRGHEQFF. CDR3 bases: TGTGCCAGCAGCGTCTCGAGGGGGCATGAGCAGTTCTTC.

This clone was counted between two and nine times. The CDR3 DNA sequence: TGCGCCAGCAGCCTTAGAGCGGGAGATTCTTACAATGAGCAGTTCTTC. Protein sequence: CASSLRAGDSYNEQFF. The chain couples TRBV4-1 to TRBJ2-1; 8 bases match TRBD2. The CDR3 contains 16 residues. The J segment lost 4 bases and the V segment lost 4 bases, leaving 9 bases of the junction unmatched. CDR1 and CDR2 (germline): MGHRA, YSYEKL.

The chain recombines TRBV9 with TRBJ2-7; the D gene is possibly TRBD2 (6 bases). Germline loops: CDR1 SGDLS, CDR2 YYNGEE. The V gene lost 4 bases and the J gene lost 5 bases, with 16 bases spanning the gap. The CDR3 contains 14 residues. CDR3 region: CASSLGTARDEQYF. CDR3 nucleotides: TGTGCCAGCAGCCTTGGGACTGCGCGGGACGAGCAGTACTTC.

This clone was seen more than once but under ten times. The chain is built from TRBV19 and TRBJ2-2; a possible D gene is TRBD1 (5 bases). CDR1 and CDR2 from the germline V gene are LNHDA and SQIVND (reference sequence). CDR3 length equals 14 residues. The germline V and J ends were trimmed by 5 bases and 7 bases, with 14 bases remaining between them. This CDR3 is CASSPNQGIGELFF. The CDR3 nucleotides are TGTGCCAGTAGTCCGAATCAGGGAATCGGGGAGCTGTTTTTT.

This rearrangement joins TRBV4-3 to TRBJ1-3; D is ambiguous. Germline V gene sequence: CDR1 LGHNA, CDR2 YSLEER. CDR3 length: 18 residues. Trimming left V 0 bases short and J 2 bases short, with 17 bases between. The CDR3 loop is CASSQDSRRRFTGNTIYF. CDR3 coding DNA: TGCGCCAGCAGCCAAGATTCCAGGCGGAGGTTTACTGGAAACACCATATATTTT.

The sample holds a few counts of this clone. The CDR3 DNA is TGCGCCAGCAGCCAATTTAGCGCGGGAGGGTACAATGAGCAGTTCTTC. Translated: CASSQFSAGGYNEQFF. The rearrangement links TRBV4-3 to TRBJ2-1; 9 nucleotides align to TRBD2. The germline gives CDR1 LGHNA, CDR2 YSLEER. This CDR3 has 16 amino acids. V lost 2 bases, J lost 4 bases, and 6 bases stayed unmatched.

The genes are TRBV2 and TRBJ1-5; maybe TRBD1 (6 bases). Germline V gives CDR1 SNHLY, CDR2 FYNNEI. Trimming removed 7 bases at V and 5 bases at J, with 12 bases between. The CDR3 sequence is 13 residues long. The CDR3 sequence is CASTSQGYQPQHF. CDR3 DNA: TGTGCCAGCACCAGCCAGGGGTATCAGCCCCAGCATTTT.

Only a few counts were recorded for this clone. The chain is built from TRBV7-9 and TRBJ1-4; no definite D call. Per the germline V gene, CDR1 is SEHNR and CDR2 is FQNEAQ (reference sequence). The CDR3 has 12 residues. The V and J ends lost 5 bases and 8 bases respectively, with 9 bases between them. The CDR3 coding sequence is TGTGCCAGCAGCCCCCCCGGGGAAAAACTGTTTTTT. Its translation: CASSPPGEKLFF.

The chain recombines TRBV7-9 with TRBJ1-1; TRBD1 aligns across 9 bases. Germline-derived CDR1 and CDR2 are SEHNR and FQNEAQ (reference sequence). CDR3 length equals 13 residues. V gave up 5 bases and J gave up 10 bases; unmatched junction bases: 8. In nucleotides, the CDR3 is TGTGCCAGCAGCACCCGGGACAGGGCCTCAGCTTTCTTT. Protein sequence: CASSTRDRASAFF.

The chain combines TRBV30 with TRBJ2-3, with D perhaps matching TRBD2 (5 bases). V was shortened by 0 bases and J by 6 bases, with 13 bases between the two germline ends. The CDR3 consists of 14 residues. Germline-derived CDR1 and CDR2 are GTSNPN and SVGIG (reference sequence). The CDR3 DNA sequence: TGTGCCTGGAGTGTAGGGCTAGCAGGTGATACGCAGTATTTT. This encodes CAWSVGLAGDTQYF.